This T cell receptor beta chain was recovered during a study of T-cell reconstitution after alpha-beta-depleted transplantation in children. V lost 2 bases and J 6 bases, leaving 16 bases between the germline ends. The CDR3 loop spans 15 amino acids. CDR1 ENHRY and CDR2 SYGVKD come from the germline V gene. Unique molecular identifiers tagged the TCRbeta library. TCRdb re-called the PCR reads with MiXCR, one entry per CDR3 protein. The data show 490,000 or so distinct CDR3 sequences, around 12% seen once. Specimen: PBMCs from the stem cell graft donor, collected from the stem cell graft. The receptor's source is a human donor who donated a stem cell graft to a child with combined immunodeficiency. This rearrangement joins TRBV10-3 to TRBJ1-2; TRBD1 might be the D (5 bases). The CDR3 reads CAISERTFGEDGYTF. Here the CDR3 DNA reads TGTGCCATCAGTGAGAGGACATTTGGCGAGGATGGCTACACCTTC.